What follows are 24 T cell receptor beta chains derived from one specimen sequenced in a study of shared clonotypes between healthy human individuals. Some clones are missing from TCRdb's copy, which holds only in-frame ones; the method was immunoSEQ multiplex PCR. The sample lists around 2.3 million clones; 90% to 96% were seen once. Sequencing input: naive CD4+ T cells sorted from blood. The sample's subset: CD45RA+ positively selected. All receptors derive from a man between 18 and 35 years old in good health.

This rearrangement joins TRBV29-1 to TRBJ2-1; 12 nucleotides align to TRBD2. In germline, CDR1 is SQVTM, CDR2 ANQGSEA. V lost 0 bases, J lost 9 bases, and 6 bases stayed unmatched. This CDR3 has 15 residues. The CDR3 region has the DNA TGCAGCGTTGAAGATAAGACTAGCGGGGGAGGTGAGCAGTTCTTC. This gives the protein CSVEDKTSGGGEQFF.

This sequence joins TRBV6-1 and TRBJ1-5, with TRBD1 identical over 11 bases. The length of the CDR3 is 20 residues. Looked up from germline, CDR1 is MNHNS and CDR2 is SASEGT. V lost 2 bases, J lost 0 bases, and 12 bases stayed unmatched. The CDR3 DNA follows: TGTGCCAGCAGTGAATTAAGTGGCGGACAGGGGGCATTTAGCAATCAGCCCCAGCATTTT. This gives the protein CASSELSGGQGAFSNQPQHF.

The V call is TRBV19, the J call TRBJ1-1; TRBD1 matches at 8 bases. Germline trimming cut 4 bases from V and 3 bases from J; bases unmatched to any gene: 28. The germline V gene has CDR1 LNHDA and CDR2 SQIVND (reference sequence). The CDR3 contains 22 residues. CDR3 loop: CASSRRGQSTGQGAKGYTEAFF. In nucleotides, the CDR3 is TGTGCCAGTAGTAGAAGGGGGCAAAGCACCGGGCAGGGGGCAAAAGGGTACACTGAAGCTTTCTTT.

Written as DNA, the CDR3 is TGCGCCAGCAGCTCCCAGGGGAGCACCGGGGAGCTGTTTTTT. Translating it yields CASSSQGSTGELFF. The chain employs TRBV5-1 and TRBJ2-2, with a possible D match to TRBD1 (6 bases). Germline V gives CDR1 SGHRS, CDR2 YFSETQ. V gave up 3 bases and J gave up 4 bases, with 10 bases separating them. The CDR3 loop spans 14 amino acids.

The chain carries TRBV6-5 and TRBJ2-1; D perhaps matches TRBD2 (5 bases). V was pared by 7 bases and J by 7 bases, with 20 bases between. The V gene's germline CDR1 is MNHEY and CDR2 SVGAGI. The CDR3 spans 15 residues. The CDR3 nucleotides are TGTGCCAGCATCAAAGGAGGTGGCGCGGGTAATGAGCAGTTCTTC. Encoded protein: CASIKGGGAGNEQFF.

The chain links TRBV19 to TRBJ1-6; 11 bases map to TRBD1. The germline V gene has CDR1 LNHDA and CDR2 SQIVND (reference sequence). This CDR3 has 17 residues. V was pared by 5 bases and J by 5 bases, with 8 bases of the junction left unmatched. CDR3 bases: TGTGCCAGTAGTTCCAACGGACAGGGGGCGGATAATTCACCCCTCCACTTT. Encoded protein: CASSSNGQGADNSPLHF.

Regarding this clone: This specimen includes other DNA sequences encoding the same CDR3. The V gene is TRBV7-9, the J gene TRBJ1-5, with TRBD1 matching 7 bases. The CDR3 has 16 residues. After removal of 5 bases from V and 3 bases from J, the junction contained 10 bases not matched to a gene. Looked up from germline, CDR1 is SEHNR and CDR2 is FQNEAQ (reference sequence). As DNA, the CDR3 is TGTGCCAGCAGCCGACTCACCGACAGGGACAATCAGCCCCAGCATTTT. It translates to CASSRLTDRDNQPQHF.

As to this clone: At the DNA level, this CDR3 is encoded by other sequences in the same sample as well. The chain carries TRBV27 and TRBJ1-5; possible D gene TRBD1, 5 bases. Germline V gene data show CDR1 as MNHEY and CDR2 as SMNVEV (reference sequence). Between the trimmed V and J ends, which lost 5 bases and 0 bases, there was a span of 11 bases. The CDR3 sequence is 15 residues long. The CDR3 spells CASSPLTVSNQPQHF. CDR3 DNA sequence: TGTGCCAGCAGTCCTCTGACAGTTAGCAATCAGCCCCAGCATTTT.

The CDR3, as DNA: TGCGCCAGCAGCTTAGGGACAGGGGCCAGCCAAGAGACCCAGTACTTC. Translating it yields CASSLGTGASQETQYF. The rearrangement uses TRBV5-1 and TRBJ2-5, with 10 bases fitting TRBD1. The junction had 5 bases not matched to a gene; V was cut back by 2 bases and J by 1 base. In germline, CDR1 is SGHRS, CDR2 YFSETQ. CDR3 length: 16 amino acids.

With respect to this clone: Germline and junction disagree at one end, which may indicate a read error. The genes are TRBV5-1 and TRBJ2-6, with 10 bases fitting TRBD1. Germline CDR1 reads SGHRS; CDR2 reads YFSETQ. There are 18 residues in the CDR3. Here the CDR3 reads CASSETRDRGSGANVLTF. In nucleotides, the CDR3 is TGCGCCAGCAGCGAGACCCGGGACAGGGGTTCTGGTGCCAACGTCCTGACTTTC. Looking up the rest from reference TRBV5-1 and TRBJ2-6 gives the full variable domain: KAGVTQTPRYLIKTRGQQVTLSCSPISGHRSVSWYQQTPGQGLQFLFEYFSETQRNKGNFPGRFSGRQFSNSRSEMNVSTLELGDSALYLCASSETRDRGSGANVLTFGAGSRLTVL.

The chain is built from TRBV19 and TRBJ2-2; D remains unclear. The germline V and J ends were trimmed by 3 bases and 5 bases, with 4 bases remaining between them. This CDR3 spans 12 amino acids. Germline CDR1 and CDR2: LNHDA and SQIVND (reference sequence). Here the CDR3 reads CASSIFTGELFF. CDR3 nucleotide sequence: TGTGCCAGTAGTATCTTTACCGGGGAGCTGTTTTTT.

This chain connects TRBV23-1 to TRBJ2-7; D is undetermined. TRBV23-1 is an ORF; its function is uncertain. V was clipped by 0 bases and J by 5 bases, with 20 bases between them. CDR3 length: 17 residues. DNA of the CDR3: TGCGCCAGCAGTCAATCCGGTATAGTCCCGAAACCCCACGAGCAGTACTTC. Residues: CASSQSGIVPKPHEQYF.

The CDR3 nucleotides are TGTGCCAGCAGCCCCCTCCGGGACAGCCTACCCTATGGCTACACCTTC. It specifies CASSPLRDSLPYGYTF. The genes are TRBV5-5 and TRBJ1-2; 7 nucleotides agree with TRBD1. V lost 4 bases to trimming and J lost 4 bases; unmatched junction nucleotides: 13. Germline V gene sequence: CDR1 SGHKS, CDR2 YYEKEE (reference sequence). This CDR3 has 16 residues.

This chain connects TRBV28 to TRBJ2-1; D remains unclear. Germline CDR1 is MDHEN and CDR2 is SYDVKM. Between the trimmed V and J ends, which lost 5 bases and 6 bases, there was a span of 14 bases. The CDR3 is made up of 14 amino acids. CDR3 nucleotide sequence: TGTGCCAGCAGTGAAACCACCCATACCAATGAGCAGTTCTTC. It codes for CASSETTHTNEQFF. The full variable domain, with the rest looked up from reference TRBV28 and TRBJ2-1, is DVKVTQSSRYLVKRTGEKVFLECVQDMDHENMFWYRQDPGLGLRLIYFSYDVKMKEKGDIPEGYSVSREKKERFSLILESASTNQTSMYLCASSETTHTNEQFFGPGTRLTVL.

This chain uses TRBV30 with TRBJ2-1; TRBD2 matches 7 bases. The V segment lost 0 bases and the J segment 13 bases; nucleotides outside the gene matches: 6. The CDR3 loop spans 12 amino acids. Germline V gene data show CDR1 as GTSNPN and CDR2 as SVGIG (reference sequence). As DNA, the CDR3 is TGTGCCTGGAGTGTAGCGGCTAGCGGTCAGTTCTTC. Translated, it gives CAWSVAASGQFF.

This rearrangement joins TRBV12-5 to TRBJ2-7, with TRBD1 identical over 7 bases. This CDR3 region has 15 residues. CDR1 LGHNT and CDR2 FRNRAP come from the germline V gene. V was pared by 7 bases and J by 4 bases, with 13 bases of the junction left unmatched. CDR3 DNA sequence: TGTGCTAGTGCCCTTGCAGGGACAGTGGTGTACGAGCAGTACTTC. This sequence encodes CASALAGTVVYEQYF.

The chain recombines TRBV28 with TRBJ2-3, with D tentatively TRBD2 (5 bases). This CDR3 has 12 residues. Between the trimmed V and J ends, which lost 4 bases and 10 bases, there was a span of 12 bases. Germline lookup yields CDR1 MDHEN and CDR2 SYDVKM. The CDR3 reads CASSSTSRPQYF. For the CDR3, the DNA is TGTGCCAGCAGTTCCACTAGTAGGCCGCAGTATTTT.

The rearrangement links TRBV6-5 to TRBJ1-2; D is unclear. In germline, CDR1 is MNHEY, CDR2 SVGAGI. This CDR3 region has 14 residues. V gave up 2 bases and J gave up 7 bases, with 14 bases separating them. CDR3 in DNA: TGTGCCAGCAGTTACGGAACAGCTTCGCGTGGCTACACCTTC. This encodes CASSYGTASRGYTF.

The chain uses TRBV7-2 and TRBJ2-7, with TRBD1 matching 7 bases. The germline gives CDR1 SGHTA, CDR2 FQGNSA. The V gene end was trimmed by 5 bases and the J gene end by 1 base; junction bases not matched to a gene: 17. The CDR3 contains 18 residues. The CDR3 DNA reads as TGTGCCAGCAGCCATCCCCTGGGCCCCGGGACAGTGTCCTACGAGCAGTACTTC. Translated: CASSHPLGPGTVSYEQYF.

The chain combines TRBV19 with TRBJ2-3; D is undetermined. Trimming removed 3 bases at V and 4 bases at J, with 8 bases between. The CDR3 runs to 13 residues. Germline V CDR1 and CDR2: LNHDA, SQIVND (reference sequence). The CDR3 sequence: CASSISRADTQYF. CDR3 bases: TGTGCCAGTAGTATTAGTAGGGCAGATACGCAGTATTTT.

V is TRBV6-5 and J is TRBJ1-2, with a tentative D call TRBD1 (6 bases). Germline V gene sequence: CDR1 MNHEY, CDR2 SVGAGI. This CDR3 is 16 amino acids long. Trimming stripped 0 bases from V and 4 bases from J, with 15 bases between. CDR3 in DNA: TGTGCCAGCAGTTACTCGAGGGGCAGGGGAGCCTATGGCTACACCTTC. It is translated as CASSYSRGRGAYGYTF.

This chain joins TRBV28 and TRBJ2-1; 8 bases fit TRBD2. J was trimmed by 0 bases and V by 7 bases; bases with no gene match: 8. Germline V gene data show CDR1 as MDHEN and CDR2 as SYDVKM. CDR3 length: 16 residues. CDR3 region: CASITGGSHSYNEQFF. The CDR3 DNA reads as TGTGCCAGCATTACGGGGGGGTCCCACTCCTACAATGAGCAGTTCTTC.

The CDR3 bases are TGTGCCAGCAGTCGAAAGCAAGGGGGAGCGAACACTGAAGCTTTCTTT. This sequence encodes CASSRKQGGANTEAFF. The chain combines TRBV7-2 with TRBJ1-1, with D possibly being TRBD1 (6 bases). The CDR3 is 16 amino acids. V was pared by 6 bases and J by 1 base, with 18 bases between. Germline CDR1 SGHTA, CDR2 FQGNSA.

J is TRBJ1-5 and V is TRBV19, with TRBD1 identical over 8 bases. Per the germline V gene, CDR1 is LNHDA and CDR2 is SQIVND (reference sequence). The CDR3 extends over 14 amino acids. Unmatched junction bases numbered 8, after V lost 6 bases and J lost 7 bases. CDR3: CASRKLQGEQPQHF. For the CDR3, the DNA is TGTGCCAGTAGGAAACTACAGGGGGAACAGCCCCAGCATTTT.